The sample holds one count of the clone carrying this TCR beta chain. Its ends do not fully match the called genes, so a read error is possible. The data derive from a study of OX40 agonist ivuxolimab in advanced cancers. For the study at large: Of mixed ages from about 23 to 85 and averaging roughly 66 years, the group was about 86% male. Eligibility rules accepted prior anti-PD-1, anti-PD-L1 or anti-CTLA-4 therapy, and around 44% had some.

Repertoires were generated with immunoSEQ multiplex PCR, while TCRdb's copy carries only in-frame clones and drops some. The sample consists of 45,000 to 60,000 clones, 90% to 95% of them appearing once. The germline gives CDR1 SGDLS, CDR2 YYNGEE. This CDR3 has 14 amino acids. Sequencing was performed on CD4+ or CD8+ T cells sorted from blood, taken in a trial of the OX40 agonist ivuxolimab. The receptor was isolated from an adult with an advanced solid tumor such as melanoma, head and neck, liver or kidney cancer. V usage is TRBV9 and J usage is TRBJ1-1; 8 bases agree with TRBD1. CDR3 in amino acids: CASSAGGAHTEAFF. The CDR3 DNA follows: TGTGCCAGCAGTGCAGGGGGCGCCCACACGGAAGCTTTCTTT. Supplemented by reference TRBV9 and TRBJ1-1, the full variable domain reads DSGVTQTPKHLITATGQRVTLRCSPRSGDLSVYWYQQSLDQGLQFLIQYYNGEERAKGNILERFSAQQFPDLHSELNLSSLELGDSALYFCASSAGGAHTEAFFGQGTRLTVV.